This TCR beta chain was recovered during a study of OX40 agonist ivuxolimab in advanced cancers. Overall study: Patients received ivuxolimab, an intravenous treatment, every 2 weeks at 0.01 to 10 mg/kg. Study observations and caveats: Researchers did not establish what antigens the expanded peripheral T cells target.

Trimming removed 6 bases at V and 0 bases at J, with 11 bases between. CDR1 is SQVTM, CDR2 ANQGSEA, per germline. The CDR3 consists of 13 residues. Measured with immunoSEQ multiplex PCR; TCRdb has only the in-frame clones, and not every one. The table lists 51,000 or so clones, about four fifths of them singletons. For this clone: Its cognate antigen is unknown.

The chain carries TRBV29-1 and TRBJ1-1; D unclear. This clonotype was obtained from an adult with an advanced solid tumor such as melanoma, head and neck, liver or kidney cancer. Material: CD4+ or CD8+ T cells sorted from blood, obtained in a trial of the OX40 agonist ivuxolimab. CDR3 coding DNA: TGCAGCGTGGTAGAAATTCTGAACACTGAAGCTTTCTTT. Translation gives CSVVEILNTEAFF.